One TCR beta chain is described in this entry. This clonotype was picked up many times. Its antigen is still unknown. No base quality values were provided; no much bigger clone lies one nucleotide off. The CDR3 starts with the cysteine, ends with the phenylalanine, and has 15 residues. The read is trimmed to its CDR3 DNA, 45 bases read in frame from base 1. From the germline V gene, CDR1 is SGHRS and CDR2 is YFSETQ. Trimming leaves V shorter by 2 bases and J shorter by 8 bases, with the junction holding 7 bases beyond the gene matches. Libraries were prepared through 5' RACE. The run used an Illumina HiSeq 2000. A universal primer binding site was introduced by template switching, and a unique molecular identifier was present in the final cDNA, enabling accurate counting of TCR cDNA molecules. Specific primers in the conserved constant-segment region were used to synthesize first-strand cDNA for TCR alpha and beta chains. To control for contamination, every cDNA library carried two barcodes: a SMART-Mk sample barcode plus Illumina barcodes. TruSeq adapter sequences, together with Illumina sample barcodes, were added in two successive PCR steps. The Illumina HiSeq platform was used with custom primers to sequence TCR alpha and beta cDNA libraries. The original pipeline was this. Unique molecular identifiers were extracted from raw reads with MiGEC, and CDR3 positions were determined with MiXCR. For each individual, recombination models were inferred using an EM algorithm with the repgenHMM and IGoR tools. Shared clonotypes were analyzed with the tcR package in R, and sharing was normalized by the product of cloneset sizes. Out-of-frame nonproductive sequences were analyzed to study raw recombination free of thymic and clonal selection effects. TCRdb reprocessed the public reads (quality trimming at Q25 with fastp, clone calling with MiXCR) and kept in-frame beta chains. Here each entry gathers all rows of one CDR3 protein and keeps the most common genes and DNA. The V and J calls follow TCRdb's processing rather than the paper's. The sample contains under 250,000 distinct CDR3 sequences, roughly 7.5% of them found a single time. Together, the top ten hold more than 5% of the sample.

All donors were healthy Caucasians. Three pairs of female monozygotic twins, all aged about 18 to 30 years, were included in the twin cohort. Positive isolation kits from Invitrogen were used to isolate the CD4+ and CD8+ T cell populations. The sample belongs to a study of identical twins (dated by TCRdb to the mid-2010s). As for the study more broadly: To test whether fetal clonotypes persist, the study used deep sequencing on TCR alpha and beta repertoires from monozygotic twins, unrelated adults of various ages, and cord blood. Replicate twin experiments were performed at different times using different library preparation protocols to rule out contamination. The research as a whole found: Excess twin sharing in beta out-of-frame sequences was weaker because fewer shared sequences lowered the signal-to-noise ratio. Abundant cord blood beta clonotypes carried fewer insertions; young adult naive repertoires showed a weaker similar trend, while memory repertoires showed none. Zero-insertion analyses could be partly confounded by invariant T cells such as MAIT and iNKT, though diverse VJ usage argued against such confounding for most clonotypes. In monozygotic twins, recombination models systematically underestimated out-of-frame TCR alpha sharing, but the models matched the sharing seen between unrelated individuals. Compared with coincidental sharing between unrelated individuals, out-of-frame TCR alpha sequences shared between twins had an excess of sequences with low generation probability. Because the same donors could not be followed over many years, the conclusions depended on cross-sectional statistical analysis.

The sample was also linked to a second study, of yellow fever vaccine responses in identical twins. Reported in the second study: According to the authors, the vaccine-induced T cell response in identical twins seemed to be partly convergent and partly specific to each individual. The study precisely tracked vaccine-responding T cell clones in identical twins.

The source material was CD8+ T cells sorted from blood. Recombination linked TRBV5-1 to TRBJ2-1; the junction holds 10 bases that match TRBD2. The TCR originated in a woman between 18 and 30 years old in good health. The CDR3 amino acid sequence is: CASSFNSGRIDEQFF. The nucleotide sequence reads as follows: TGCGCCAGCAGCTTTAATAGCGGGAGGATCGATGAGCAGTTCTTC.